This T cell receptor beta chain stems from a study of technical replicates of blood from a handful of donors. V dropped 2 bases and J dropped 2; count of bases not matched to a gene: 7. The CDR3 is made up of 15 amino acids. The germline gives CDR1 SGHDT, CDR2 YYEEEE. Sequencing was performed with immunoSEQ multiplex PCR; in TCRdb, only in-frame clones are kept and a portion is missing. The table has more than 65,000 clones, approximately 96% seen once; the top ten hold about 0.36%. This receptor was identified in a human donor in good health. This chain connects TRBV5-6 to TRBJ2-7; TRBD2 aligns across 7 bases. The sample taken for sequencing was T cells isolated from PBMCs. The CDR3 region has the DNA TGTGCCAGCAGCTTCGGGGGGAGGCTAGCCTACGAGCAGTACTTC. This translates into CASSFGGRLAYEQYF.